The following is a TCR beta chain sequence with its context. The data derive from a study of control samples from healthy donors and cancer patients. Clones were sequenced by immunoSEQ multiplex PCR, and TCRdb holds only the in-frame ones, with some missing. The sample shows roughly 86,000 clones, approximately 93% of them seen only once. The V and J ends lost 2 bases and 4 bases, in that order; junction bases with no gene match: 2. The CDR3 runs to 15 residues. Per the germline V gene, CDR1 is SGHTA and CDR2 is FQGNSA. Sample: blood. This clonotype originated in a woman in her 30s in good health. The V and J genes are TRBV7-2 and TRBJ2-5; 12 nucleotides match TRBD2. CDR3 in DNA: TGTGCCAGCAGCTTAACGACTAGCGGGAGAGAGACCCAGTACTTC. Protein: CASSLTTSGRETQYF. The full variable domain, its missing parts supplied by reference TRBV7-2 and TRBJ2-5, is GAGVSQSPSNKVTEKGKDVELRCDPISGHTALYWYRQSLGQGLEFLIYFQGNSAPDKSGLPSDRFSAERTGGSVSTLTIQRTQQEDSAVYLCASSLTTSGRETQYFGPGTRLLVL.